This TCR beta chain was identified in a study of shared clonotypes between healthy human individuals. The V gene's germline CDR1 is SGHNT and CDR2 YYREEE (reference sequence). Trimming removed 3 bases from V and 0 bases from J, with 8 bases in between. This CDR3 is 14 amino acids long. Measured with immunoSEQ multiplex PCR; TCRdb has only the in-frame clones, and not every one. Among about a million clones, 70% to 80% were seen once, and the ten largest hold 0.89%. The genes are TRBV5-4 and TRBJ2-3, with D unclear. The receptor comes from a man between 18 and 35 years old in good health. Some clones in this sample may be carry-over from other donors' samples. Sequencing input: memory CD4+ T cells from PBMCs. Subset indicated: CD45RA-negative fraction. CDR3 DNA: TGTGCCAGCAGCTGGGCGGCCAGCACAGATACGCAGTATTTT. It translates to CASSWAASTDTQYF.